The 7 T cell receptor beta chains below were found in one sample sequenced in a study of T cells in Graves' hyperthyroidism and ophthalmopathy. Authors of the study amplified TCR beta CDR3 regions from RNA transcripts. A set of HTBI primers served as the primers for a first-round RT-PCR of the TCR CDR3. MiXCR was run by TCRdb on the multiplex PCR reads, yielding one entry per CDR3 protein. The sample records 650,000 to 850,000 distinct CDR3 sequences, around 20% being singletons. The source material was blood. The receptors were gathered from a woman between 45 and 60 years old with Graves' hyperthyroidism that later progressed to Graves' ophthalmopathy.

This clonotype was observed at least ten times. The V and J genes are TRBV6-1 and TRBJ2-7, with TRBD1 matching 7 bases. The germline V gene has CDR1 MNHNS and CDR2 SASEGT. V shed 6 bases and J 1 base; nucleotides not matched to a gene: 6. This CDR3 is built from 14 residues. In DNA form, the CDR3 reads TGTGCCAGCAGGCCCCCGGGACAGTCCTACGAGCAGTACTTC. Translation gives CASRPPGQSYEQYF.

The chain carries TRBV6-1 and TRBJ2-2; D unclear. V dropped 5 bases and J dropped 0 bases, with 16 bases sitting between them. The CDR3 runs to 17 residues. Germline CDR1 MNHNS, CDR2 SASEGT. The chain's CDR3 is CASSYLTDMTNTGELFF. CDR3 in DNA: TGTGCCAGCAGTTATCTAACAGACATGACGAACACCGGGGAGCTGTTTTTT.

There are a few counts of this clonotype. This chain links TRBV12-5 with TRBJ1-1; 10 bases match TRBD1. CDR1 is LGHNT, CDR2 FRNRAP, per germline. The CDR3 is 15 amino acids. Germline trimming cut 7 bases from V and 4 bases from J; bases unmatched to any gene: 9. This CDR3 reads CASAHDRGHSTEAFF. CDR3 sequence (DNA): TGTGCTAGTGCCCACGACAGGGGGCATAGCACTGAAGCTTTCTTT. Drawing the rest from reference TRBV12-5 and TRBJ1-1, the complete variable domain is DARVTQTPRHKVTEMGQEVTMRCQPILGHNTVFWYRQTMMQGLELLAYFRNRAPLDDSGMPKDRFSAEMPDATLATLKIQPSEPRDSAVYFCASAHDRGHSTEAFFGQGTRLTVV.

The chain combines TRBV19 with TRBJ1-1; D gene ambiguous. Germline CDR1 is LNHDA and CDR2 is SQIVND (reference sequence). V lost 3 bases, J lost 3 bases, and 11 bases lay in between. The CDR3 is made up of 14 amino acids. In DNA, the CDR3 is TGTGCCAGTAGTATCTCGGGTACCCACACTGAAGCTTTCTTT. Translating gives CASSISGTHTEAFF.

This clonotype was seen only a few times. The gene calls are TRBV20-1 and TRBJ2-1; 9 nucleotides match TRBD2. The CDR3 is made up of 12 amino acids. J gave up 7 bases and V 5 bases, and 3 bases lay outside the gene matches. The germline V gene encodes CDR1 DFQATT and CDR2 SNEGSKA (reference sequence). CDR3 nucleotides: TGCAGTGCTCTCGCGGGGGGGAATGAGCAGTTCTTC. It yields the protein CSALAGGNEQFF.

This clonotype showed up just a few times. The CDR3 region has the DNA TGTGCCAGCAGTACGTTAAGCGCGGGACAGGGGGGATCTAACTATGGCTACACCTTC. It encodes CASSTLSAGQGGSNYGYTF. V is TRBV12-3 or TRBV12-4 and J is TRBJ1-2; 11 nucleotides align to TRBD1. There are 19 residues in the CDR3. Trimming took 5 bases from V and 0 from J; bases not matched to a gene: 14.

This clonotype was observed a handful of times. This chain links TRBV18 with TRBJ2-2; TRBD2 matches at 7 bases. In germline, CDR1 is KGHSH, CDR2 LQKENI. V lost 3 bases, J lost 7 bases, and 11 bases stayed unmatched. The CDR3 length is 16 residues. The CDR3 DNA follows: TGTGCCAGCTCACCGACACTGACAGCGGGGATCGGGGAGCTGTTTTTT. Protein: CASSPTLTAGIGELFF.